One and the same sample provided the 2 T cell receptor beta chains below, sequenced in a study of shared clonotypes between healthy human individuals. Repertoires were generated with immunoSEQ multiplex PCR, while TCRdb's copy carries only in-frame clones and drops some. The profile shows roughly 490,000 clones, around 80% of them singletons. The sequenced sample was PBMCs. The receptors stem from a woman in her forties in good health. Some clones in this sample may be carry-over from other donors' samples.

This chain joins TRBV5-1 and TRBJ2-1; TRBD1 matches 8 bases. V trimming: 4 bases; J trimming: 4 bases; junction bases outside the gene matches: 4. From germline, CDR1 is SGHRS and CDR2 YFSETQ. This CDR3 region has 14 residues. The CDR3 DNA reads TGCGCCAGCAGCCAGGGGGCCCCTTACAATGAGCAGTTCTTC. As protein: CASSQGAPYNEQFF.

This clone was picked up a small number of times. The chain couples TRBV19 to TRBJ2-6; D is possibly TRBD1 (5 bases). The germline V gene has CDR1 LNHDA and CDR2 SQIVND (reference sequence). The CDR3 runs 15 residues. Between the trimmed V and J ends, which lost 4 bases and 5 bases, there was a span of 12 bases. CDR3 nucleotides: TGTGCCAGTAGTAGCGGACAAAGTCGGGCCAACGTCCTGACTTTC. Translated, it gives CASSSGQSRANVLTF.